This entry describes one TCR beta chain. The sample originates from a study of blood T cell repertoires in COVID-19. Profiled with immunoSEQ multiplex PCR; TCRdb holds only in-frame clones, not every one. The sample has some 670,000 clones, around 89% seen once. CDR3 length: 16 amino acids. V trimming: 6 bases; J trimming: 0 bases; junction bases outside the gene matches: 10. The germline V gene has CDR1 SGHRS and CDR2 YFSETQ. The TCR originated in a woman aged 18-29 years with acute or convalescent COVID-19. The chain uses TRBV5-1 and TRBJ2-3; 7 bases align to TRBD1. Sequences were obtained from peripheral blood. CDR3 nucleotide sequence: TGCGCCAGCACCCTAACAGGGGACAGCAGCACAGATACGCAGTATTTT. Translation gives CASTLTGDSSTDTQYF.